This T cell receptor (beta chain) was sequenced during a study of CD8 T cells in Susac syndrome. Study-wide results and caveats: Clonal expansion was missing from Susac syndrome CD4+ T cell repertoires.

The recently defined diagnostic criteria for definite or probable disease were met by the Susac syndrome patients. V dropped 6 bases and J dropped 6; count of bases not matched to a gene: 3. CDR3 length: 12 residues. A quantity of roughly 0.5 to 1 ug RNA underwent reverse transcription using random hexamers. Across 54 Vbeta and 13 Jbeta, immunoSEQ multiplex PCR amplified TCR beta CDR3. TCRdb independently ran MiXCR on the immunoSEQ multiplex PCR reads; one entry per CDR3 protein. Here the sample spans some 160,000 distinct CDR3 sequences, under 97% being singletons. Note on this clonotype: Antigen specificity is unknown.

The TCR was taken from a human donor with Susac syndrome. Sequencing was carried out using CD4+ T cells from PBMCs. The rearrangement joins TRBV12-3 or TRBV12-4 to TRBJ1-2; 8 bases fit TRBD1. The CDR3 DNA sequence: TGTGCCAGCAGGACGACAGGGGATGGCTACACCTTC. This sequence encodes CASRTTGDGYTF.